This record covers a single T cell receptor (beta chain). Its matching antigen is unknown. This entry is derived from a study of T cell responses to AZD1222 COVID-19 vaccine. Study-wide results and caveats: Rises in breadth and depth of Spike-specific TCRs came after two AZD1222 doses. Spike regions recognized by vaccine-associated CD4 TCRs spanned the protein, led by 160-218 and 743-854. Repertoires were collected only later (after the peak T cell response had occurred).

The CDR3 has 13 amino acids. V dropped 4 bases and J dropped 0 bases, with 6 bases sitting between them. Germline values: CDR1 SNHLY, CDR2 FYNNEI. This table comes from immunoSEQ multiplex PCR, and its TCRdb copy is limited to in-frame clones, with some not included. This sample has fewer than 200,000 clones, with roughly 85% found just once. This sample comprised peripheral blood, obtained 28 days after the second AZD1222 dose. The chain uses TRBV2 and TRBJ1-1; D is possibly TRBD1 (5 bases). This receptor was obtained from an adult who received the AZD1222 COVID-19 vaccine. The CDR3 region is CASSGDLNTEAFF. In nucleotides, the CDR3 is TGTGCCAGCAGTGGGGACCTGAACACTGAAGCTTTCTTT.